A selection of T cell receptor beta chains follows, all from one sample in a study of post-analysis software for immune sequencing data. A single record per CDR3 protein comes from TCRdb applying MiXCR to the PCR reads. Among 800,000 to 950,000 distinct CDR3 sequences listed, about 50% were seen once. Input material: blood. These receptors were taken from a girl aged 10 to 17 with multiple sclerosis. Both conserved end residues are part of each CDR3. A D gene is named only where the DNA matches it firmly. Part of the rows lack a size; the others show once, few, many or a class for expanded clones.

v_gene: TRBV7-2
j_gene: TRBJ1-2
d_gene: TRBD1
abundance: NA
CDR3aa: CASSLAKSRSGGVNYGYTF
CDR3nt: TGTGCCAGCAGCTTAGCGAAGTCAAGATCAGGGGGCGTTAACTATGGCTACACCTTC

v_gene: TRBV20-1
j_gene: TRBJ2-5
d_gene: NA
abundance: few
CDR3aa: CSALITPAEETQYF
CDR3nt: TGCAGTGCTTTAATTACACCAGCCGAAGAGACCCAGTACTTC

v_gene: TRBV6-1
j_gene: TRBJ2-1
d_gene: TRBD2
abundance: NA
CDR3aa: CASSSGLAGGPPYNEQFF
CDR3nt: TGTGCCAGCAGCTCCGGACTAGCGGGAGGGCCCCCCTACAATGAGCAGTTCTTC

v_gene: TRBV5-1
j_gene: TRBJ2-3
d_gene: TRBD2
abundance: NA
CDR3aa: CASRIAGGPGDTQYF
CDR3nt: TGCGCCAGCAGGATAGCGGGAGGGCCAGGTGATACGCAGTATTTT

v_gene: TRBV6-5
j_gene: TRBJ1-5
d_gene: NA
abundance: NA
CDR3aa: CASSYSAGLDNQPQHF
CDR3nt: TGTGCCAGCAGTTACTCGGCAGGGCTCGACAATCAGCCCCAGCATTTT

v_gene: TRBV14
j_gene: TRBJ2-7
d_gene: NA
abundance: NA
CDR3aa: CASIIYEQYF
CDR3nt: TGTGCCAGTATCATCTACGAGCAGTACTTC

v_gene: TRBV18
j_gene: TRBJ2-1
d_gene: TRBD1
abundance: NA
CDR3aa: CASSQQGTVPGPNEQFF
CDR3nt: TGTGCCAGCTCACAGCAGGGGACAGTTCCTGGGCCCAATGAGCAGTTCTTC

v_gene: TRBV12-5
j_gene: TRBJ2-7
d_gene: NA
abundance: NA
CDR3aa: CASGLGQAKEYF
CDR3nt: TGTGCTAGTGGTTTGGGACAGGCGAAGGAGTACTTC

v_gene: TRBV29-1
j_gene: TRBJ2-5
d_gene: NA
abundance: NA
CDR3aa: CSVGSPETQYF
CDR3nt: TGCAGCGTCGGCTCCCCAGAGACCCAGTACTTC

v_gene: TRBV3-1
j_gene: TRBJ2-3
d_gene: TRBD2
abundance: NA
CDR3aa: CASTRGVRDTQYF
CDR3nt: TGTGCCAGCACCCGGGGGGTCAGAGATACGCAGTATTTT

v_gene: TRBV20-1
j_gene: TRBJ2-4
d_gene: TRBD2
abundance: NA
CDR3aa: CSVWTSGKNIQYF
CDR3nt: TGCAGTGTTTGGACTAGCGGTAAAAACATTCAGTACTTC

v_gene: TRBV15
j_gene: TRBJ1-1
d_gene: NA
abundance: few
CDR3aa: CATRSNTEAFF
CDR3nt: TGTGCCACCAGGTCCAACACTGAAGCTTTCTTT

v_gene: TRBV7-9
j_gene: TRBJ1-2
d_gene: TRBD1
abundance: NA
CDR3aa: CASSNRTGGANYGYTF
CDR3nt: TGTGCCAGCAGCAACCGGACAGGGGGCGCTAACTATGGCTACACCTTC

v_gene: TRBV12-3/TRBV12-4
j_gene: TRBJ1-2
d_gene: NA
abundance: NA
CDR3aa: CASSLGQVRGYTF
CDR3nt: TGTGCCAGCAGTTTAGGCCAGGTTCGTGGCTACACCTTC

v_gene: TRBV5-5
j_gene: TRBJ2-3
d_gene: NA
abundance: NA
CDR3aa: CASSPRSFRQGRSDTQYF
CDR3nt: TGTGCCAGCAGCCCCCGTTCGTTTAGGCAGGGGCGTTCAGATACGCAGTATTTT

v_gene: TRBV5-5
j_gene: TRBJ2-5
d_gene: NA
abundance: NA
CDR3aa: CASSLEYREETQYF
CDR3nt: TGTGCCAGCAGCTTGGAATACAGGGAAGAGACCCAGTACTTC

v_gene: TRBV7-2
j_gene: TRBJ2-5
d_gene: NA
abundance: NA
CDR3aa: CASSRGLAEQETQYF
CDR3nt: TGTGCCAGCAGCCGTGGACTCGCGGAACAGGAGACCCAGTACTTC

v_gene: TRBV7-8
j_gene: TRBJ1-2
d_gene: TRBD1
abundance: few
CDR3aa: CASSLGRAGQGWNYGYTF
CDR3nt: TGTGCCAGCAGCTTAGGGCGCGCGGGACAGGGGTGGAACTATGGCTACACCTTC

v_gene: TRBV29-1
j_gene: TRBJ1-2
d_gene: NA
abundance: NA
CDR3aa: CSVGDNVVYGYTF
CDR3nt: TGCAGCGTTGGTGATAATGTTGTTTATGGCTACACCTTC

v_gene: TRBV7-9
j_gene: TRBJ2-3
d_gene: TRBD2
abundance: few
CDR3aa: CASSPRTSATDTQYF
CDR3nt: TGTGCCAGCAGCCCCAGGACTAGCGCCACAGATACGCAGTATTTT

v_gene: TRBV10-2
j_gene: TRBJ2-7
d_gene: NA
abundance: few
CDR3aa: CASSEASLEQYF
CDR3nt: TGCGCCAGCAGTGAAGCTAGCCTCGAGCAGTACTTC

v_gene: TRBV20-1
j_gene: TRBJ2-5
d_gene: NA
abundance: NA
CDR3aa: CSAREGVPETQYF
CDR3nt: TGCAGTGCTAGAGAAGGAGTCCCAGAGACCCAGTACTTC

v_gene: TRBV5-1
j_gene: TRBJ2-3
d_gene: TRBD2
abundance: few
CDR3aa: CASSLEAGGTDTQYF
CDR3nt: TGCGCCAGCAGCTTGGAAGCGGGAGGAACAGATACGCAGTATTTT

v_gene: TRBV5-1
j_gene: TRBJ2-1
d_gene: NA
abundance: NA
CDR3aa: CASSFTLAHLSSYNEQFF
CDR3nt: TGCGCCAGCAGCTTTACACTAGCCCACCTTAGCTCCTACAATGAGCAGTTCTTC

v_gene: TRBV5-1
j_gene: TRBJ2-1
d_gene: NA
abundance: NA
CDR3aa: CASRQGSQNNEQFF
CDR3nt: TGCGCCAGCAGGCAAGGTTCCCAAAACAATGAGCAGTTCTTC

v_gene: TRBV7-3
j_gene: TRBJ1-5
d_gene: NA
abundance: few
CDR3aa: CASSLTGSQPQHF
CDR3nt: TGTGCCAGCAGCTTAACCGGGAGTCAGCCCCAGCATTTT

v_gene: TRBV29-1
j_gene: TRBJ1-1
d_gene: NA
abundance: NA
CDR3aa: CSAQVGLDTEAFF
CDR3nt: TGTAGCGCCCAGGTAGGCCTAGACACTGAAGCTTTCTTT

v_gene: TRBV11-1
j_gene: TRBJ1-2
d_gene: TRBD1
abundance: NA
CDR3aa: CASSQTDRVHGYTF
CDR3nt: TGTGCCAGCAGCCAAACCGACAGGGTCCATGGCTACACCTTC

v_gene: TRBV12-3/TRBV12-4
j_gene: TRBJ2-7
d_gene: NA
abundance: NA
CDR3aa: CASASGYTYEQYF
CDR3nt: TGTGCCAGCGCCTCGGGGTATACCTACGAGCAGTACTTC

v_gene: TRBV3-1
j_gene: TRBJ2-2
d_gene: NA
abundance: NA
CDR3aa: CASSQRRQGGTGELFF
CDR3nt: TGTGCCAGCAGCCAAAGAAGACAGGGAGGCACCGGGGAGCTGTTTTTT

v_gene: TRBV14
j_gene: TRBJ1-1
d_gene: NA
abundance: few
CDR3aa: CASSPQGFGTEAFF
CDR3nt: TGTGCCAGCAGCCCACAGGGTTTCGGCACTGAAGCTTTCTTT

v_gene: TRBV7-2
j_gene: TRBJ2-3
d_gene: NA
abundance: NA
CDR3aa: CASSPPRGRSTDTQYF
CDR3nt: TGTGCCAGCAGCCCACCGCGGGGCAGGAGCACAGATACGCAGTATTTT

v_gene: TRBV29-1
j_gene: TRBJ2-1
d_gene: NA
abundance: NA
CDR3aa: CSVGNRYNKQFF
CDR3nt: TGCAGCGTTGGGAACAGATACAATAAGCAGTTCTTC

v_gene: TRBV15
j_gene: TRBJ2-7
d_gene: NA
abundance: few
CDR3aa: CATSRAVSYEQYF
CDR3nt: TGTGCCACCTCCAGGGCCGTCTCCTACGAGCAGTACTTC

v_gene: TRBV6-6
j_gene: TRBJ1-4
d_gene: NA
abundance: NA
CDR3aa: CASMGNEKLFF
CDR3nt: TGTGCCAGCATGGGGAATGAAAAACTGTTTTTT

v_gene: TRBV2
j_gene: TRBJ1-2
d_gene: NA
abundance: NA
CDR3aa: CASSEARGGYYGYTF
CDR3nt: TGTGCCAGCAGTGAAGCGCGTGGAGGGTACTATGGCTACACCTTC

v_gene: TRBV7-2
j_gene: TRBJ2-3
d_gene: NA
abundance: NA
CDR3aa: CASSLGGGGLGDTQYF
CDR3nt: TGTGCCAGCAGCTTAGGTGGAGGGGGCTTGGGAGATACGCAGTATTTT

v_gene: TRBV29-1
j_gene: TRBJ2-5
d_gene: NA
abundance: few
CDR3aa: CSVVGDLYQETQYF
CDR3nt: TGCAGCGTTGTAGGTGACCTGTACCAAGAGACCCAGTACTTC

v_gene: TRBV2
j_gene: TRBJ2-1
d_gene: NA
abundance: NA
CDR3aa: CASSVLADNEQFF
CDR3nt: TGTGCCAGCAGTGTCTTAGCGGACAATGAGCAGTTCTTC

v_gene: TRBV6-5
j_gene: TRBJ1-2
d_gene: NA
abundance: NA
CDR3aa: CASSILGQSGYTF
CDR3nt: NA

v_gene: TRBV6-5
j_gene: TRBJ1-2
d_gene: NA
abundance: few
CDR3aa: CASSPRERGRYGYTF
CDR3nt: TGTGCCAGTTCGCCACGGGAGCGAGGACGATACGGCTACACCTTC

v_gene: TRBV7-9
j_gene: TRBJ1-1
d_gene: NA
abundance: few
CDR3aa: CASSPSFESTEAFF
CDR3nt: TGTGCCAGCAGCCCTAGCTTTGAGAGCACTGAAGCTTTCTTT

v_gene: TRBV4-1
j_gene: TRBJ2-7
d_gene: TRBD2
abundance: NA
CDR3aa: CASSQDYGTSGIVSEVYEQYF
CDR3nt: TGCGCCAGCAGCCAAGATTACGGGACTAGCGGAATCGTAAGCGAAGTCTACGAGCAGTACTTC